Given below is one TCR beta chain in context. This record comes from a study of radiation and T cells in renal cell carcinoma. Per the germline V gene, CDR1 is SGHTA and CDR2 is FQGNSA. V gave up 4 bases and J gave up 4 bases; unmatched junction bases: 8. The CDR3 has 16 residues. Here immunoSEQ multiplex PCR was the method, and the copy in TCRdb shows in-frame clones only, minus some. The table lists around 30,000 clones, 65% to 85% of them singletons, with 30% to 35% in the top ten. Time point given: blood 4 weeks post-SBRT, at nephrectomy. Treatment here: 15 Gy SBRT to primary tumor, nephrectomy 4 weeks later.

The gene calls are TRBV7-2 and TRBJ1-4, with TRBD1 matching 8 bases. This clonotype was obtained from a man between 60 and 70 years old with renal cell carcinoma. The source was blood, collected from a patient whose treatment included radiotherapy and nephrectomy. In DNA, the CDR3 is TGTGCCAGCAGCTCGGACAGGGAGGGTTTTAATGAAAAACTGTTTTTT. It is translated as CASSSDREGFNEKLFF.